This record looks at one TCR beta chain sequence and its context. The antigen remains unidentified. Germline lookup yields CDR1 SNHLY and CDR2 FYNNEI. Trimming cost V 5 bases and J 5 bases; bases outside gene matches: 4. The CDR3 is 13 residues long. The sample is drawn from a study of cytomegalovirus exposure and HLA in healthy donors. Study overall: The study placed 70% to 85% of its approximately 380 genotyped donors in the Caucasian-associated ancestry cluster.

Study-wide results and limits: After further analysis at a later stage, 16,951 TCR beta sequences were associated with HLA alleles at 0.05 false discovery rate. Reportedly, TCR beta sequences accurately predicted HLA-A and HLA-B alleles in most subjects. Sequencing likely produced, as an artifact, a cluster of highly shared sequence variants.

The PCR ran on 60 Vbeta and 13 Jbeta primers. Produced via immunoSEQ multiplex PCR; TCRdb's table is partial and in-frame only. The sample lists under 110,000 clones, roughly 80% seen once, with roughly 2.5% in the top ten. The TCR originated in a man between 40 and 49 years old in good health and CMV-seronegative. Sequencing used PBMCs. The chain uses TRBV2 and TRBJ2-5, with TRBD1 matching over 8 bases. CDR3 DNA sequence: TGTGCCAGCAGTCAGGACAGGGCGGAGACCCAGTACTTC. Amino acid sequence: CASSQDRAETQYF.